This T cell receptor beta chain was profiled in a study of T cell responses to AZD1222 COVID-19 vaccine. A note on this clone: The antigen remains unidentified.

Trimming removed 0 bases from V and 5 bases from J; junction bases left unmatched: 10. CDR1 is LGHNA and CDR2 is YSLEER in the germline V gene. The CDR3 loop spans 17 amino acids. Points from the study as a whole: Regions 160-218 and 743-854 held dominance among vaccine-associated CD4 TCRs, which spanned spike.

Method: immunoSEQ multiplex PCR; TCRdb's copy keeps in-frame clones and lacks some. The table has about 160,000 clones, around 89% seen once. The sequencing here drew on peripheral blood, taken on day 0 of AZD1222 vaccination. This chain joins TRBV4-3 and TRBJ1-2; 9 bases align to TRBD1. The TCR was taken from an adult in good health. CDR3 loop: CASSQDLGTGRLYGYTF. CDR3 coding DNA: TGCGCCAGCAGCCAAGATTTAGGGACAGGGCGGCTATATGGCTACACCTTC.